The T cell receptor beta chain described here comes from a study of T cell responses to AZD1222 COVID-19 vaccine. Germline V gene sequence: CDR1 SGHNT, CDR2 YYREEE (reference sequence). The germline V and J ends were trimmed by 4 bases and 1 base, with 17 bases remaining between them. CDR3 length: 16 residues. Study-level points and caveats: White British people made up most donors, females outnumbered males, and clonal diversity was possibly underestimated. No day 14 peak samples; only post-peak repertoires were characterized. At baseline, seropositivity was found in only six or seven AZD1222 recipients.

This table comes from immunoSEQ multiplex PCR, and its TCRdb copy is limited to in-frame clones, with some not included. The sample lists tens of thousands of clones; about 91% were seen once. Concerning this clone: The target antigen is unknown.

V usage is TRBV5-4 and J usage is TRBJ2-5; TRBD2 might be the D (6 bases). The origin of this receptor is an adult in good health. The sample consisted of peripheral blood, taken on day 0 of MenACWY control vaccination. As DNA, the CDR3 is TGTGCCAGCAGCGGGCCCGGGCGGGGCCCCCAAGAGACCCAGTACTTC. Protein product: CASSGPGRGPQETQYF.